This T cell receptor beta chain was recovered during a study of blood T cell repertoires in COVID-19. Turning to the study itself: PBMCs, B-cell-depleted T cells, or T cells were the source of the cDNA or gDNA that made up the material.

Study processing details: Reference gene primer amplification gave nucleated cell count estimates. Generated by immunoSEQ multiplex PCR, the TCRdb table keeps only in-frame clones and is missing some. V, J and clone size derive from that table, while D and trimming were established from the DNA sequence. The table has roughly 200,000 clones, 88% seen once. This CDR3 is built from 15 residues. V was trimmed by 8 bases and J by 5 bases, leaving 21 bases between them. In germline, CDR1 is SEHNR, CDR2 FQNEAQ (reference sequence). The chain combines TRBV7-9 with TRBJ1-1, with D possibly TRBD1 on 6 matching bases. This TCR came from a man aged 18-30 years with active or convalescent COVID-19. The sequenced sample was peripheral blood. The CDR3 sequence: CASRKGQDRRTEAFF. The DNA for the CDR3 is TGTGCCAGCCGCAAAGGGCAGGACAGACGGACTGAAGCTTTCTTT.